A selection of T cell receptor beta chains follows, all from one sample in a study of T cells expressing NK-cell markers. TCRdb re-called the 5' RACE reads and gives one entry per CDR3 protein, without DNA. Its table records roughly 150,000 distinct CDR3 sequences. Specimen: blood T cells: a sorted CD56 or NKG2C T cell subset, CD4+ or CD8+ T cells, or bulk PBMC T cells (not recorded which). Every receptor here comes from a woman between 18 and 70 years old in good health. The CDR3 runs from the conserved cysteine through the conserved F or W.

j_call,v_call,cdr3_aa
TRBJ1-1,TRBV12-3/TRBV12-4,CASISRGSTEAFF
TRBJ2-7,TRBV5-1,CASKDRGWNEQYF
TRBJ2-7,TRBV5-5,CASSLRGGGSSYEQYF
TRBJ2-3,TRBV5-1,CASSPIGAATDTQYF
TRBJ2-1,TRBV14,CASSQLGFDEQFF
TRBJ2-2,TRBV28,CATAGRTNPLLNTGELFF
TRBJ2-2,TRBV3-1,CASSYRDTVSMGGELFF
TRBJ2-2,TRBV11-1,CASSPRQGRNTGELFF
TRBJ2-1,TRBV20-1,CSARDPSGGIYNEQFF
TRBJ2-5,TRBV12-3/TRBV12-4,CASSPHGGGETQYF
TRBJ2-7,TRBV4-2,CASSPFTSGRSYEQYF
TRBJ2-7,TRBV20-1,CSARDPQGSYEQYF
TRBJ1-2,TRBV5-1,CASSSPTGTGGYGYTF
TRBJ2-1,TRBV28,CASKGLAGGPKNEQFF
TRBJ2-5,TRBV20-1,CSTIAGARGTQYF
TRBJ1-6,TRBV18,CASSPLDKQLSPLHF
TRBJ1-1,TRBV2,CASRPDFLGAFF
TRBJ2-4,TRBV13,CASSLRPSRASAKNIQYF
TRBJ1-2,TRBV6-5,CASSYRANYGYTF
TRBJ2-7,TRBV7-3,CASSLTGELGDEQYF
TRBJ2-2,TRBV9,CASSVSSGGMGTGELFF
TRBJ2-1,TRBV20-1,CSAFLNSGGGYYNEQFF
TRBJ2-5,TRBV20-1,CSASTGQGSGVTQYF
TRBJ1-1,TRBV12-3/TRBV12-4,CASSFPRTGGTEAFF
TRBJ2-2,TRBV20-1,CSARWTVGPGELFF
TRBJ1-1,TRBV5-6,CASSPILGWGDRLAGNTEAFF
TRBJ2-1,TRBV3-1,CASRLAGGNEQFF
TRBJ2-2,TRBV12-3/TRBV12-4,CATFFGGGRVTGELFF
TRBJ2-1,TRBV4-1,CASSQASGTNIMSSYNEQFF
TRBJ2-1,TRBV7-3,CASSSAGQGYNEQFF
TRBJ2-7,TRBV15,CATSRSGFTPYEQYF
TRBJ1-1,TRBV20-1,CSARRQGTEAFF
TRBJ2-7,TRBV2,CASSADSASYEQYF
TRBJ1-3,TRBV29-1,CSVSDLGNTIYF
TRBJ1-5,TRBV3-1,CASSQVGGGQPQHF
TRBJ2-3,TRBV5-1,CASSLGLAGAISTDTQYF
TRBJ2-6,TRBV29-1,CSGASGANVLTF
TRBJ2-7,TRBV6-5,CASSLQVIPYEQYF
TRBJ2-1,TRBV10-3,CAITFSDVYNEQFF
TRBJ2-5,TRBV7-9,CASSLGAGAQETQYF
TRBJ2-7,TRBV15,CATSRDRSSYEQYF
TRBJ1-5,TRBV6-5,CASGSGRPQHF
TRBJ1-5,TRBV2,CASRDYRGSNQPQHF
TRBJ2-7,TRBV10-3,CAISVGGTNYEQYF
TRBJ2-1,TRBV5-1,CASSLAQRGYNEQFF
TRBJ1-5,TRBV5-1,CASSLGAADSNQPQHF
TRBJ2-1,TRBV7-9,CASSLELISNEQFF
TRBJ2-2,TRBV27,CASSADRRNTGEELFF
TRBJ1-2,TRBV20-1,CSARDPGTQSYGYTF
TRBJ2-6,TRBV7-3,CASSWTGPGGANVLTF
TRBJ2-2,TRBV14,CASSKLASGELFF
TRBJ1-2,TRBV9,CASSVQDTSNYGYTF
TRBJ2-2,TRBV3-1,CASSFSGRTNTGELFF